The 27 T cell receptor beta chains in this list originate from one sample, sequenced in a study of blood T cell repertoires in COVID-19. Produced via immunoSEQ multiplex PCR; TCRdb's table is partial and in-frame only. The top ten hold 10% to 15% of the sample, which has about 160,000 clones, about 85% seen once. The sample was peripheral blood. All receptors derive from a man between 65 and 85 years old who had recovered from COVID-19.

The chain uses TRBV5-6 and TRBJ2-3; the D is unclear. Germline CDR1 SGHDT, CDR2 YYEEEE. The CDR3 has 13 residues. V shed 4 bases and J shed 3 bases, with 9 bases lying between them. CDR3 sequence (DNA): TGTGCCAGCAGCGAGTCCGGGACAGATACGCAGTATTTT. Encoded protein: CASSESGTDTQYF.

The rearrangement links TRBV5-8 to TRBJ2-7, with D perhaps matching TRBD2 (5 bases). The ends were cut back, 2 bases at V and 2 bases at J, with 14 bases in the middle. The germline CDR1 and CDR2 sequences are SGHTS and YDEGEE. This CDR3 is 15 amino acids long. DNA of the CDR3: TGTGCCAGCAGCTTAGGAGGAGGTGGTGCCTACGAGCAGTACTTC. Residues: CASSLGGGGAYEQYF.

CDR3 region: CAISDTGVLNTEAFF. DNA for the CDR3: TGTGCCATCAGTGACACAGGGGTTCTGAACACTGAAGCTTTCTTT. J is TRBJ1-1 and V is TRBV10-3; 7 bases agree with TRBD1. This CDR3 has 15 amino acids. Germline assignment: CDR1 ENHRY and CDR2 SYGVKD. V lost 3 bases to trimming and J lost 0 bases; unmatched junction nucleotides: 4.

This clone showed up just once. The chain carries TRBV6-5 and TRBJ1-1; TRBD1 agrees at 7 bases. Unmatched junction bases numbered 9, after V lost 8 bases and J lost 0 bases. CDR1 MNHEY and CDR2 SVGAGI come from the germline V gene. This CDR3 contains 15 residues. As DNA, the CDR3 is TGTGCCAGCGGCGAGGGGGCGTTAATGAACACTGAAGCTTTCTTT. Protein: CASGEGALMNTEAFF.

This chain joins TRBV29-1 and TRBJ2-5; D gene unclear. The CDR3 consists of 13 residues. CDR1 is SQVTM and CDR2 is ANQGSEA in the germline V gene. Trimming took 5 bases from V and 0 from J, leaving 10 bases between them. DNA for the CDR3: TGCAGCGTTACGAGGTCCGACCAAGAGACCCAGTACTTC. It specifies CSVTRSDQETQYF.

This clone has more than one count but fewer than ten. The chain uses TRBV5-1 and TRBJ1-1, with D possibly matching TRBD1 (6 bases). The CDR3 is made up of 16 amino acids. Germline V gives CDR1 SGHRS, CDR2 YFSETQ. Trimming took 0 bases from V and 7 from J, leaving 19 bases between them. CDR3 DNA sequence: TGCGCCAGCAGCTTGGGGGTTGTGGGGGCGCGGAGTGAAGCTTTCTTT. This gives the protein CASSLGVVGARSEAFF.

V usage is TRBV5-6 and J usage is TRBJ1-1; 9 bases fit TRBD1. CDR3 length equals 14 residues. V lost 4 bases and J lost 0; bases outside the gene matches: 1. Germline V lookup: CDR1 SGHDT, CDR2 YYEEEE. CDR3 residues: CASSRTGVNTEAFF. The CDR3 DNA reads as TGTGCCAGCAGCAGGACAGGGGTGAACACTGAAGCTTTCTTT.

The chain carries TRBV9 and TRBJ2-5; D unresolved. The germline V gene has CDR1 SGDLS and CDR2 YYNGEE. This CDR3 region has 13 residues. Trimming took off 7 bases at V and 1 base at J, with 11 bases between the two ends. The CDR3 is CASSLSPQETQYF. The DNA of the CDR3 is TGTGCCAGCTCCCTGAGCCCCCAAGAGACCCAGTACTTC.

This chain connects TRBV30 to TRBJ1-4; a possible D gene is TRBD1 (6 bases). Between the trimmed V and J ends, which lost 1 base and 11 bases, there was a span of 20 bases. Germline V gives CDR1 GTSNPN, CDR2 SVGIG (reference sequence). The CDR3 spans 15 residues. The CDR3 loop reads CAWSGTHSGTSKLFF. In DNA form, the CDR3 reads TGTGCCTGGAGTGGGACCCATTCCGGGACATCGAAACTGTTTTTT.

The gene calls are TRBV12-3 or TRBV12-4 and TRBJ2-1, with 8 bases identical to TRBD2. CDR3 size: 13 residues. V was pared by 5 bases and J by 9 bases, with 6 bases of the junction left unmatched. CDR3 sequence reads: CASSGGRMGEQFF. In DNA form, the CDR3 reads TGTGCCAGCAGTGGCGGGAGGATGGGTGAGCAGTTCTTC.

The J gene is TRBJ2-5, the V gene TRBV21-1; TRBD2 was called by the table and not checked on the DNA. TRBV21-1 is shown as a pseudogene. CDR3 length: 16 amino acids. CDR3 sequence: CASRNIGGGEGETQYF. For the CDR3, the DNA is TGTGCCAGCAGAAATATCGGCGGGGGAGAGGGGGAGACCCAGTACTTC.

The chain joins TRBV7-6 to TRBJ2-3; D not resolved. Germline V CDR1 and CDR2: SGHVS, FNYEAQ. The CDR3 contains 16 residues. Deletions cut 5 bases from V and 0 bases from J, with 15 bases between. CDR3 sequence reads: CASSPVSATSTDTQYF. Written as DNA, the CDR3 is TGTGCCAGCAGCCCAGTGAGTGCGACTAGCACAGATACGCAGTATTTT.

This clone was observed a single time. The genes are TRBV19 and TRBJ2-5; TRBD1 aligns across 7 bases. CDR3 length: 16 amino acids. In germline, CDR1 is LNHDA, CDR2 SQIVND (reference sequence). Trimming at V came to 3 bases and at J to 5 bases, leaving 12 bases not matched to a gene. The CDR3: CASSIRLDRPWETQYF. The CDR3 bases are TGTGCCAGTAGTATTAGGTTGGACAGGCCTTGGGAGACCCAGTACTTC.

In regard to this clone: Other DNA variants within this sample encode the same CDR3. The J gene is TRBJ1-2, the V gene TRBV5-4; D unclear. Germline V CDR1 and CDR2: SGHNT, YYREEE (reference sequence). The germline V and J ends were trimmed by 4 bases and 2 bases, with 9 bases remaining between them. The CDR3 spans 13 residues. The DNA of the CDR3 is TGTGCCAGCAGCCTAAGAGGGAACTATGGCTACACCTTC. Its protein is CASSLRGNYGYTF. Full variable domain (rest looked up from reference TRBV5-4 and TRBJ1-2): ETGVTQSPTHLIKTRGQQVTLRCSSQSGHNTVSWYQQALGQGPQFIFQYYREEENGRGNFPPRFSGLQFPNYSSELNVNALELDDSALYLCASSLRGNYGYTFGSGTRLTVV.

The rearrangement uses TRBV3-1 (or the pseudogene TRBV3-2) and TRBJ2-7, with D tentatively TRBD1 (6 bases). Between the trimmed V and J ends, which lost 3 bases and 2 bases, there was a span of 14 bases. From germline, CDR1 is LGHDT and CDR2 YNNKEL (reference sequence). The CDR3 contains 15 residues. The CDR3: CASSQARGTPYEQYF. The CDR3 DNA follows: TGTGCCAGCAGCCAGGCAAGGGGGACACCCTACGAGCAGTACTTC.

This clone was seen only once. V is TRBV29-1 and J is TRBJ2-6; D is undetermined. The CDR3 is made up of 13 amino acids. Germline CDR1 and CDR2: SQVTM and ANQGSEA. The V end lost 6 bases, the J end lost 2 bases, and 8 bases lay between the germline ends. CDR3 region: CSVEPAGANVLTF. The CDR3 nucleotides are TGCAGCGTAGAACCGGCTGGGGCCAACGTCCTGACTTTC.

This chain links TRBV7-9 with TRBJ2-5; D might be TRBD1 (6 bases). Trimming cost V 3 bases and J 4 bases, with 15 bases left between them. Germline V gene sequence: CDR1 SEHNR, CDR2 FQNEAQ (reference sequence). The CDR3 runs to 15 residues. CDR3 amino acids: CASSLGLGAGETQYF. CDR3 sequence (DNA): TGTGCCAGCAGCTTGGGTCTGGGGGCGGGAGAGACCCAGTACTTC. The entire variable domain, with the rest obtained from reference TRBV7-9 and TRBJ2-5, is as follows: DTGVSQNPRHKITKRGQNVTFRCDPISEHNRLYWYRQTLGQGPEFLTYFQNEAQLEKSRLLSDRFSAERPKGSFSTLEIQRTEQGDSAMYLCASSLGLGAGETQYFGPGTRLLVL.

The gene calls are TRBV9 and TRBJ2-1; TRBD2 is a possible D gene (5 bases). The CDR3 totals 14 residues. Germline V lookup: CDR1 SGDLS, CDR2 YYNGEE. V dropped 3 bases and J dropped 5 bases, with 12 bases sitting between them. This chain's CDR3 is CASSETSGNNEQFF. The CDR3 bases are TGTGCCAGCAGCGAAACATCCGGGAACAATGAGCAGTTCTTC.

This chain joins TRBV5-1 and TRBJ1-1, with 10 nucleotides matching TRBD1. The ends lost 0 bases at V and 2 bases at J; junction bases unmatched: 7. Germline lookup yields CDR1 SGHRS and CDR2 YFSETQ. This CDR3 is built from 17 residues. The CDR3 loop reads CASSLATGGNFNTEAFF. The CDR3 coding sequence is TGCGCCAGCAGCTTGGCGACAGGGGGCAATTTTAACACTGAAGCTTTCTTT.

The chain carries TRBV5-1 and TRBJ2-2, with 7 bases fitting TRBD1. V dropped 1 base and J dropped 3; count of bases not matched to a gene: 6. The CDR3 has 16 amino acids. The germline CDR1 and CDR2 sequences are SGHRS and YFSETQ. The CDR3 protein is CASSLPGQTYTGELFF. CDR3 nucleotide sequence: TGCGCCAGCAGCTTGCCGGGACAGACTTACACCGGGGAGCTGTTTTTT.

The rearrangement links TRBV27 to TRBJ2-7; D is perhaps TRBD2 (6 bases). The CDR3 loop spans 11 amino acids. CDR1 is MNHEY and CDR2 is SMNVEV in the germline V gene (reference sequence). Deletions cut 8 bases from V and 6 bases from J, with 11 bases between. CDR3: CASGTLGEQYF. The CDR3 nucleotides are TGTGCCAGCGGGACTTTGGGCGAGCAGTACTTC.

The V call is TRBV6-5, the J call TRBJ2-1, with D hard to call. The CDR3 is 15 amino acids. Trimming pared 7 bases from V and 0 bases from J, leaving 13 bases between. The germline gives CDR1 MNHEY, CDR2 SVGAGI. CDR3 loop: CASNPQLNSYNEQFF. CDR3 nucleotide sequence: TGTGCCAGCAACCCTCAACTAAACTCCTACAATGAGCAGTTCTTC.

J is TRBJ2-1 and V is TRBV19; TRBD2 aligns across 8 bases. The CDR3 has 18 amino acids. Looked up from germline, CDR1 is LNHDA and CDR2 is SQIVND (reference sequence). With 5 bases clipped from V and 4 bases from J, the junction kept 16 bases outside the gene matches. CDR3 loop: CASSFSTSGGGDYNEQFF. CDR3 sequence (DNA): TGTGCCAGTAGTTTTAGCACCAGCGGGGGTGGTGATTACAATGAGCAGTTCTTC.

The chain links TRBV7-3 to TRBJ1-2; TRBD1 aligns across 8 bases. This CDR3 is 13 amino acids long. Trimming cost V 5 bases and J 8 bases; bases outside gene matches: 7. Germline values: CDR1 SGHTA, CDR2 FQGTGA. The CDR3 sequence is CASSNGQGGGYTF. The CDR3 coding sequence is TGTGCCAGCAGCAACGGACAGGGCGGGGGCTACACCTTC. Supplemented by reference TRBV7-3 and TRBJ1-2, the full variable domain reads GAGVSQTPSNKVTEKGKYVELRCDPISGHTALYWYRQSLGQGPEFLIYFQGTGAADDSGLPNDRFFAVRPEGSVSTLKIQRTERGDSAVYLCASSNGQGGGYTFGSGTRLTVV.

This clone has more than one count but fewer than ten. The chain carries TRBV4-1 and TRBJ2-1; 11 nucleotides match TRBD2. The CDR3 sequence is 19 residues long. The ends lost 0 bases at V and 3 bases at J; junction bases unmatched: 10. Per the germline V gene, CDR1 is MGHRA and CDR2 is YSYEKL. The CDR3 is CASSQDRGLAATYYNEQFF. The CDR3 DNA reads TGCGCCAGCAGCCAAGATCGGGGACTAGCGGCCACCTACTACAATGAGCAGTTCTTC.

The chain joins TRBV23-1 to TRBJ2-2, with a tentative D call TRBD2 (6 bases). TRBV23-1 is an ORF, with its function uncertain. The CDR3 extends over 14 amino acids. V lost 7 bases and J lost 5, with 14 bases in between. In DNA form, the CDR3 reads TGCGCCAGCAAGGACCTGGAGGGGACCGGGGAGCTGTTTTTT. It specifies CASKDLEGTGELFF.

The chain joins TRBV15 to TRBJ2-7, with 9 positions matching TRBD1. This CDR3 contains 18 residues. The germline V gene encodes CDR1 LNHNV and CDR2 YYDKDF (reference sequence). V lost 0 bases to trimming and J lost 4 bases; unmatched junction nucleotides: 13. This CDR3 is CATSRDSYSGTGSYEQYF. CDR3 DNA: TGTGCCACCAGCAGAGATTCCTATTCCGGGACAGGGTCTTACGAGCAGTACTTC.